This TCR beta chain was sequenced during a study of blood T cell repertoires in COVID-19. Sequenced by immunoSEQ multiplex PCR; TCRdb stores in-frame clones only, minus some. The profile shows tens of thousands of clones, more than 60% of them singletons. Germline-derived CDR1 and CDR2 are PRHDT and FYEKMQ (reference sequence). J gave up 7 bases and V 1 base, and 19 bases lay outside the gene matches. The CDR3 covers 18 residues. The specimen was peripheral blood. J is TRBJ2-7 and V is TRBV13, with TRBD2 identical over 7 bases. This sequence originates from a human donor in a cohort sampled during active COVID-19. The CDR3 DNA reads TGTGCCAGCAGCTTAGAAACCGGGGGGAGGCCTAGCTCTCGGGAGCAGTACTTC. Translation: CASSLETGGRPSSREQYF.